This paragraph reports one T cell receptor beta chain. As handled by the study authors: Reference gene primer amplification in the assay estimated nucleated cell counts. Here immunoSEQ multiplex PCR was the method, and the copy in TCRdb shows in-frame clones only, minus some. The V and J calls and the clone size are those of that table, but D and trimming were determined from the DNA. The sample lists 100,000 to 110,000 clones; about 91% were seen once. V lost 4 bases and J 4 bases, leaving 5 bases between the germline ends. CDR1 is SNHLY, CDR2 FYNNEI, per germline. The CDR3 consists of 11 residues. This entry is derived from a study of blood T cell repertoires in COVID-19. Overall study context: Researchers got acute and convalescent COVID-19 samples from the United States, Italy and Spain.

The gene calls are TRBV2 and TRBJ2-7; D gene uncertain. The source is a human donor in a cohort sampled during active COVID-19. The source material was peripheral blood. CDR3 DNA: TGTGCCAGCAGTGCAAAATACGAGCAGTACTTC. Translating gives CASSAKYEQYF.